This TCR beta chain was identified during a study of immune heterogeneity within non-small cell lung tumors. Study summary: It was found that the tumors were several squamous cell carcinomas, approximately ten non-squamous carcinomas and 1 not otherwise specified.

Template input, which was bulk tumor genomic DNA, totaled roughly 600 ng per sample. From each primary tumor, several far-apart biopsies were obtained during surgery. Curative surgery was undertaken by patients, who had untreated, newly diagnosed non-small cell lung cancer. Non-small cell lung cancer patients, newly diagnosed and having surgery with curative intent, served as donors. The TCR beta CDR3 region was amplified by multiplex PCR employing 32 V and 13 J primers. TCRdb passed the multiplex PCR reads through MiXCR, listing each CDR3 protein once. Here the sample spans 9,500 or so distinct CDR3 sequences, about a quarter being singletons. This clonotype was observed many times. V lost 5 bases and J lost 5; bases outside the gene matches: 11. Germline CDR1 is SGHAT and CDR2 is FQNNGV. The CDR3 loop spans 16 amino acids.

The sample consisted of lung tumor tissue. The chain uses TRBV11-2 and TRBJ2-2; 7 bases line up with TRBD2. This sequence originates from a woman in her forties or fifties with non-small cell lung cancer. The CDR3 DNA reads TGTGCCAGCAGCCCCCGGGGCGGGAGTTGGACCGGGGAGCTGTTTTTT. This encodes CASSPRGGSWTGELFF.